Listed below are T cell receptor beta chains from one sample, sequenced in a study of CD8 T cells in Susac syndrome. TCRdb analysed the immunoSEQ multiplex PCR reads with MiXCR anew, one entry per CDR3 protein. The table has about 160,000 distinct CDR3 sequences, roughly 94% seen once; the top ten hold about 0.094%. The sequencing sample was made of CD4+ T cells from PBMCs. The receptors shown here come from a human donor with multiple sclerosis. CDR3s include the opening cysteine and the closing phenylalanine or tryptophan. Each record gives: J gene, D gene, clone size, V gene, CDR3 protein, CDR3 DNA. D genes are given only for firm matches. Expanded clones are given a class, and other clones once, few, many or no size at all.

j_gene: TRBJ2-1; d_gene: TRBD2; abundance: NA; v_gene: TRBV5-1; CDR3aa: CASTLGLAGLDEQFF; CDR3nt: TGCGCCAGCACCTTAGGACTAGCGGGACTCGATGAGCAGTTCTTC
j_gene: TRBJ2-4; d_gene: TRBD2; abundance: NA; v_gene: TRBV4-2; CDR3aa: CASSQEGLAGVGGIQYF; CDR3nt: TGTGCCAGCAGCCAAGAGGGACTAGCGGGAGTCGGGGGCATTCAGTACTTC
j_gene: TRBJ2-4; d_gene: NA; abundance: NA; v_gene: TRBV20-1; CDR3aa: CSAGPAGENIQYF; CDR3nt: TGCAGTGCTGGCCCGGCTGGGGAAAACATTCAGTACTTC
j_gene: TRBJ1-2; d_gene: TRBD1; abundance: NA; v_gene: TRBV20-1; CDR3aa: CSASTGRGGYGYTF; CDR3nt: TGCAGTGCGTCGACAGGGAGGGGAGGGTATGGCTACACCTTC
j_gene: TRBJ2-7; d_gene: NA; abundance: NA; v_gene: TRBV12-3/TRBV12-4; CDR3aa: CASSSRDRSSYEQYF; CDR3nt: TGTGCCAGCAGTTCCCGGGACCGTAGCTCCTACGAGCAGTACTTC
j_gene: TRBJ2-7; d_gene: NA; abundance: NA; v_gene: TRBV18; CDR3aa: CASSGGGNYEQYF; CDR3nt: TGTGCCAGCTCGGGTGGGGGGAACTACGAGCAGTACTTC
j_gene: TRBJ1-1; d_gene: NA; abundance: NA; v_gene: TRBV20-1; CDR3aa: CSAIDNPNTEAFF; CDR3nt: TGCAGTGCCATAGATAACCCGAACACTGAAGCTTTCTTT
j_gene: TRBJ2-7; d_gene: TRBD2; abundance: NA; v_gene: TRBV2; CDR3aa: CASSLDGGGTYEQYF; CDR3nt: TGTGCCAGCAGCCTCGACGGCGGGGGGACCTACGAGCAGTACTTC
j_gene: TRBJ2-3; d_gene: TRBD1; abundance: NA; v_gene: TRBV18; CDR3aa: CASSPRDRDTQYF; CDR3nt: TGTGCCAGCTCCCCGAGGGACAGAGATACGCAGTATTTT
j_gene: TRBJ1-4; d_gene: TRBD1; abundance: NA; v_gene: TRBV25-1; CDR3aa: CASSDIGQGAGEKLFF; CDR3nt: TGTGCCAGCAGTGATATAGGACAGGGGGCCGGTGAAAAACTGTTTTTT
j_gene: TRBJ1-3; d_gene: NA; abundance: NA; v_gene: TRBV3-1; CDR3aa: CASSHGGADTIYF; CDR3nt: TGTGCCAGCAGCCACGGGGGCGCGGACACCATATATTTT
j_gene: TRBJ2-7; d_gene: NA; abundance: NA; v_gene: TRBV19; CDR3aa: CATGPVGGGYEQYF; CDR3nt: TGTGCCACCGGGCCTGTCGGGGGAGGCTACGAGCAGTACTTC
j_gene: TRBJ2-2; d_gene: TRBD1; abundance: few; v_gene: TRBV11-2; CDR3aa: CASSTYRGDTGELFF; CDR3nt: TGTGCCAGCAGCACCTACAGGGGAGACACCGGGGAGCTGTTTTTT
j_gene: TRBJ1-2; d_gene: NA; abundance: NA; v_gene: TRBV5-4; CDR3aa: CASSTDANYGYTF; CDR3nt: TGTGCCAGCAGCACCGACGCTAACTATGGCTACACCTTC
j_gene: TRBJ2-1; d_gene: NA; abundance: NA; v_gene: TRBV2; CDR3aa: CASRPMAAEQFF; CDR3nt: TGTGCCAGCAGGCCTATGGCGGCTGAGCAGTTCTTC
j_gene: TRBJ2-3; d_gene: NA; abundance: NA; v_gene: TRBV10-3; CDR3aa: CATLGPPDTQYF; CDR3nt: TGTGCCACCCTGGGACCCCCAGATACGCAGTATTTT
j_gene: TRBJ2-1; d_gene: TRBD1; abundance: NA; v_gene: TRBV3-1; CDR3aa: CASSYPGQGIDEQFF; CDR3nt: TGTGCCAGCAGCTATCCGGGACAGGGAATCGATGAGCAGTTCTTC
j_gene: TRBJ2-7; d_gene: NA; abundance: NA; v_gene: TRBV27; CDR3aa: CASSLAGDYYEQYF; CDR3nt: TGTGCCAGCAGTTTAGCAGGGGATTATTACGAGCAGTACTTC
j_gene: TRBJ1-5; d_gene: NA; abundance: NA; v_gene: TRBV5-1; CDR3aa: CASSLGDGPNQPQHF; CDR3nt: TGCGCCAGCAGCTTGGGGGACGGACCCAATCAGCCCCAGCATTTT
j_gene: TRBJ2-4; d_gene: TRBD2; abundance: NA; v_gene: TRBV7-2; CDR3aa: CASSLKLAGAVGKNIQYF; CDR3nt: TGTGCCAGCAGCTTAAAACTAGCGGGAGCTGTTGGCAAAAACATTCAGTACTTC
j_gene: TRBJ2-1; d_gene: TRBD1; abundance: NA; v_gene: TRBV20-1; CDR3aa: CSAGTGATYNEQFF; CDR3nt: TGCAGTGCGGGAACAGGGGCCACCTACAATGAGCAGTTCTTC
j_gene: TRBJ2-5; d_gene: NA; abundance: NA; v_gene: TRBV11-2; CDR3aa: CASSLERTAAGETQYF; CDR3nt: TGTGCCAGCAGCTTAGAGAGGACGGCCGCCGGGGAGACCCAGTACTTC
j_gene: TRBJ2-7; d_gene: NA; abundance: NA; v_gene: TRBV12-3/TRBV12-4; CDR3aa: CASSMRISAYEQYF; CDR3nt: TGTGCCAGCAGTATGAGGATTTCAGCCTACGAGCAGTACTTC
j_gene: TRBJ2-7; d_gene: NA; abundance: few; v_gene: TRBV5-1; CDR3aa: CASSLDYEQYF; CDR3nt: TGCGCCAGCAGCTTGGATTACGAGCAGTACTTC
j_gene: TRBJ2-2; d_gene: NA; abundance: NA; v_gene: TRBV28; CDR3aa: CASNGRGELFF; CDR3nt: TGTGCCAGCAACGGTAGGGGGGAGCTGTTTTTT
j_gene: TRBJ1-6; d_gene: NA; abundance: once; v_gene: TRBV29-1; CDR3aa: CSMREDYNSPLHF; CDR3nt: TGCAGCATGAGGGAGGACTATAATTCACCCCTCCACTTT
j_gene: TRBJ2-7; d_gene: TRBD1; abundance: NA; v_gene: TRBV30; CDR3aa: CAWLGTGGGEQYF; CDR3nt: TGTGCCTGGCTGGGGACAGGGGGCGGCGAGCAGTACTTC
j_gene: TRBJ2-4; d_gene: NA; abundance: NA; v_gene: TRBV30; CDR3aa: CAWSGTGLAKNIQYF; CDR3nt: TGTGCCTGGAGCGGAACGGGACTAGCCAAAAACATTCAGTACTTC
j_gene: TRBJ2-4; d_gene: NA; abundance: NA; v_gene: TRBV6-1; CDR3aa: CASLNGGSRNIQYF; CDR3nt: TGTGCCAGCCTAAACGGCGGTAGTCGGAACATTCAGTACTTC
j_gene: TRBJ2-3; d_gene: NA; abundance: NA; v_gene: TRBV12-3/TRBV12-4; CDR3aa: CASSLRRIGTDTQYF; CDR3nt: TGTGCCAGCAGTTTGAGGCGGATTGGCACAGATACGCAGTATTTT
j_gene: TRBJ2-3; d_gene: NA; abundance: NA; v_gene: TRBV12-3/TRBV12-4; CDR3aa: CASSLTVLYTDTQYF; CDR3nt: TGTGCCAGCAGTCTGACAGTTCTATACACAGATACGCAGTATTTT
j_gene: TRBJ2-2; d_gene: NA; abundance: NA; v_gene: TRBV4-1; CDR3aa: CASSYSDGRGIRELFF; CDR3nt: TGCGCCAGCAGCTACTCAGACGGGAGAGGGATCCGGGAGCTGTTTTTT
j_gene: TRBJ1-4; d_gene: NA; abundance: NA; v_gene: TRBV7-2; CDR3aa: CASSFRSEKLFF; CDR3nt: TGTGCCAGCAGTTTCAGGTCTGAAAAACTGTTTTTT
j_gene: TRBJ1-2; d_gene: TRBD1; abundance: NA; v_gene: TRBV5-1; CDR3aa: CASSLQAGGASYGYTF; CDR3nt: TGCGCCAGCAGCTTGCAGGCAGGGGGCGCGAGCTATGGCTACACCTTC
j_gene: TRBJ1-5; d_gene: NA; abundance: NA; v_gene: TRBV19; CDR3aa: CASSRGLGNQPQHF; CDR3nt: TGTGCCAGTAGTCGTGGGTTGGGCAATCAGCCCCAGCATTTT
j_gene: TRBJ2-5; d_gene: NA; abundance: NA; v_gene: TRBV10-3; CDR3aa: CAISESKGHETQYF; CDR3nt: TGTGCCATCAGTGAGTCGAAGGGTCACGAGACCCAGTACTTC
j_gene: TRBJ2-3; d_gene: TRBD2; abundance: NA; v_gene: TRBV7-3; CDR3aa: CASSPGTISDTQYF; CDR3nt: TGTGCCAGCAGCCCTGGGACTATAAGCGATACGCAGTATTTT
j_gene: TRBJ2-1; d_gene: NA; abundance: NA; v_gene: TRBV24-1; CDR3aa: CATSPRGYEQFF; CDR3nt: TGTGCCACCAGTCCCCGGGGTTACGAGCAGTTCTTC
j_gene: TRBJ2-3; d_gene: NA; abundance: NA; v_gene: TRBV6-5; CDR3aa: CASSYSGVSTDTQYF; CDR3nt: TGTGCCAGCAGTTACTCGGGGGTATCGACAGATACGCAGTATTTT
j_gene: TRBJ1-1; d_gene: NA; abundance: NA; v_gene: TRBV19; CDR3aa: CASSINRFTEAFF; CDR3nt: TGTGCCAGTAGTATTAACAGATTCACTGAAGCTTTCTTT
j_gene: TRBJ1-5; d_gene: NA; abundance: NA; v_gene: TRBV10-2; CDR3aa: CASSEFDQPQHF; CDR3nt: TGCGCCAGCAGTGAATTTGATCAGCCCCAGCATTTT
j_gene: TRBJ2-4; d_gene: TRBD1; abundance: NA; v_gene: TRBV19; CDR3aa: CASQQGANPSIQYF; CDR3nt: TGTGCCAGCCAACAGGGGGCGAACCCCAGCATTCAGTACTTC
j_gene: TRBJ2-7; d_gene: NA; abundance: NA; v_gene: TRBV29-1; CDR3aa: CSVVTGSYEQYF; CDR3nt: TGCAGCGTTGTCACAGGTTCCTACGAGCAGTACTTC
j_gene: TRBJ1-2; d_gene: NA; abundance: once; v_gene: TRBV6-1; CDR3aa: CASSGQENYGYTF; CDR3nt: TGTGCCAGCAGTGGACAGGAGAACTATGGCTACACCTTC